A selection of T cell receptor beta chains follows, all from one sample in a study of blood T cell repertoires in COVID-19. Clones were sequenced by immunoSEQ multiplex PCR, and TCRdb holds only the in-frame ones, with some missing. Seen here are 150,000 to 200,000 clones, over 60% observed once, and the top ten hold 26%. Material for sequencing was peripheral blood. The receptors originated from a woman between 65 and 79 years old with acute or convalescent COVID-19. Each CDR3 is given with its conserved first and last residue. D genes are given only for firm matches. Size is omitted from some rows. Given values are once, few, many or a class for expanded clones.

D gene	clone size	J gene	V gene	CDR3 DNA	CDR3 protein
NA	NA	TRBJ2-7	TRBV7-9	TGTGCCAGCAGAGGAGTTTCCTACGAGCAGTACTTC	CASRGVSYEQYF
TRBD1	NA	TRBJ2-7	TRBV5-1	TGCGCCAGCAGCTTGGGGGGACAGGGCTACTACGAGCAGTACTTC	CASSLGGQGYYEQYF
NA	NA	TRBJ2-7	TRBV6-6	TGTGCCAGCAGTTACAGGGGCGAGCAGTACTTC	CASSYRGEQYF
TRBD2	NA	TRBJ2-7	TRBV5-1	TGCGCCAGCAGCTCGGCGGCTAGCGGGAAACCTTACGAGCAGTACTTC	CASSSAASGKPYEQYF
TRBD2	NA	TRBJ2-7	TRBV30	TGTGCCTGGAGTCCAATTAGCGGGAGGGCCTCCTACGAGCAGTACTTC	CAWSPISGRASYEQYF
NA	NA	TRBJ1-1	TRBV10-1	TGCGCCAGCAGTGATTTTGGGGAATCGGGGACTGAAGCTTTCTTT	CASSDFGESGTEAFF
TRBD2	NA	TRBJ2-7	TRBV27	TGTGCCAGCAGGGCTAGCGGACGTACCTACGAGCAGTACTTC	CASRASGRTYEQYF
NA	NA	TRBJ2-3	TRBV7-3	TGTGCCAGCAGCCGGACGAGGGATAGCACAGATACGCAGTATTTT	CASSRTRDSTDTQYF
NA	few	TRBJ2-1	TRBV27	TGTGCCAGCATCTTGACGCCGAGGATCTACAATGAGCAGTTCTTC	CASILTPRIYNEQFF
NA	NA	TRBJ1-5	TRBV19	TGTGCCAGTAGTAACGCAGGTCGACGCCAGCCCCAGCATTTT	CASSNAGRRQPQHF
NA	few	TRBJ1-1	TRBV7-8	TGTGCCAGCAGCTTTAACGGGAACACTGAAGCTTTCTTT	CASSFNGNTEAFF
NA	few	TRBJ2-2	TRBV14	TGTGCCAGCAGCCAAGATCTACCCGGGGAGCTGTTTTTT	CASSQDLPGELFF
NA	NA	TRBJ2-7	TRBV7-9	TGTGCCAGCAGCCACGGGAACTACGAGCAGTACTTC	CASSHGNYEQYF
TRBD1	once	TRBJ1-1	TRBV6-5	TGTGCCAGCAGTTTGGGACAGGGGGCTTGGGGCACTGAAGCTTTCTTT	CASSLGQGAWGTEAFF
TRBD1	once	TRBJ1-4	TRBV5-1	TGCGCCAGCAGCTGGGCGGGGCAGGGGGATGAAAAACTGTTTTTT	CASSWAGQGDEKLFF
NA	NA	TRBJ2-1	TRBV5-1	TGCGCCAGCAGCTGGCGGGATGACCCTGAGCAGTTCTTC	CASSWRDDPEQFF
NA	NA	TRBJ2-1	TRBV27	TGTGCCAGCAGTCGGTCTAGCCTTCTACAGGAGCAGTTCTTC	CASSRSSLLQEQFF
TRBD1	NA	TRBJ1-2	TRBV9	TGTGCCAGCAGCGTGGGACAGGGTTTTATCCCTAACTATGGCTACACCTTC	CASSVGQGFIPNYGYTF
TRBD1	NA	TRBJ1-3	TRBV30	TGTGCCTGGAGTCGTTTTATTACGGGACAGGGGTCTGGAAACACCATATATTTT	CAWSRFITGQGSGNTIYF
NA	NA	TRBJ1-4	TRBV19	TGTGCCAGTAGTAGAATCATGACAGACGGGGGGCTATATGAAAAACTGTTTTTT	CASSRIMTDGGLYEKLFF
TRBD1	few	TRBJ1-5	TRBV19	TGTGCCAGTAGCGGACAGGCCAATCAGCCCCAGCATTTT	CASSGQANQPQHF
NA	NA	TRBJ1-5	TRBV10-3	TGTGCCATCAGAGACGGGGATCAGCCCCAGCATTTT	CAIRDGDQPQHF
NA	NA	TRBJ2-7	TRBV28	TGTGCCAGCAGTATAGGATCTGGGGCGCGATCCTACGAGCAGTACTTC	CASSIGSGARSYEQYF
TRBD1	NA	TRBJ1-1	TRBV18	TGTGCCAGCTCACCACGTGTCACAGGGGCTGACACTGAAGCTTTCTTT	CASSPRVTGADTEAFF
TRBD1	NA	TRBJ1-6	TRBV28	TGTGCCAGCAGTCTAGGGACAGAACCCCTCCACTTT	CASSLGTEPLHF
TRBD2	NA	TRBJ2-3	TRBV10-3	TGTGCCATCAGTGTTAGCGGGACAGATACGCAGTATTTT	CAISVSGTDTQYF
NA	NA	TRBJ1-1	TRBV18	TGTGCCAGCTCACCAGGATCGCGTGGGGGCGCGTACACTGAAGCTTTCTTT	CASSPGSRGGAYTEAFF
NA	few	TRBJ1-2	TRBV6-1	TGTGCCAGCAATGAAGCCTTAGGGGTTATAGGCTACACCTTC	CASNEALGVIGYTF
NA	NA	TRBJ1-4	TRBV14	TGTGCCAGCAGCCAAAGGAGAACTACTAATGAAAAACTGTTTTTT	CASSQRRTTNEKLFF
NA	NA	TRBJ1-2	TRBV3-1/TRBV3-2	TGTGCCAGCAGCCAGTCCAGAAACTATGGCTACACCTTC	CASSQSRNYGYTF
NA	NA	TRBJ1-5	TRBV19	TGTGCCAGTAGTCACCGCCCAGGGTATAGCAATCAGCCCCAGCATTTT	CASSHRPGYSNQPQHF